Sequencing of this TCR beta chain was carried out in a study of PD-L1 blockade in urothelial cancer. On the study more broadly: Atezolizumab was started by patients around 2014 at 1,200 mg intravenously every 3 weeks. Men with urothelial cancer arising in the bladder made up about 85% of the roughly 29 patients. Blood was analyzed 3 weeks (second dose) and 6 weeks after treatment start.

Synthetic templates analogous to TCR were spiked into all PCRs individually. TCRdb's copy holds only in-frame clones and misses some; the assay was immunoSEQ multiplex PCR. The sample shows 38,000 or so clones, roughly 84% of them seen only once. Time point given: peripheral blood 6 weeks after treatment start. The CDR3 length is 18 residues. Looked up from germline, CDR1 is MDHEN and CDR2 is SYDVKM. V lost 8 bases, J lost 0 bases, and 16 bases stayed unmatched. The chain links TRBV28 to TRBJ1-3, with 7 bases identical to TRBD1. The starting material was PBMCs, obtained around atezolizumab (anti-PD-L1) treatment. This TCR derives from a man in his forties with urothelial cancer. CDR3 sequence: CASLPSLGGLLSGNTIYF. CDR3 coding DNA: TGTGCCAGCCTTCCAAGTTTAGGGGGCTTACTCTCTGGAAACACCATATATTTT.